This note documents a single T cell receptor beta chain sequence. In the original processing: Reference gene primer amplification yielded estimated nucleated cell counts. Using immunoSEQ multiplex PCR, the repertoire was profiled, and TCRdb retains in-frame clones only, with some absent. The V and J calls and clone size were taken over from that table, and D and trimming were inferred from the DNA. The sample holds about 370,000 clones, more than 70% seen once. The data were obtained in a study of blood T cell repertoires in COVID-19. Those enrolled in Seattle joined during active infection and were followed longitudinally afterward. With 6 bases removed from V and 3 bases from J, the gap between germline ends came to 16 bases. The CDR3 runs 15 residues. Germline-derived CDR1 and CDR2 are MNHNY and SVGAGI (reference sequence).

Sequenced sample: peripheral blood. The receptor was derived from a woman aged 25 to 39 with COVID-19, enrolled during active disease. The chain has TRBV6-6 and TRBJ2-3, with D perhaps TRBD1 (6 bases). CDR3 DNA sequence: TGTGCCAGCAGGACCCCGGACAGCGCTACAGATACGCAGTATTTT. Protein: CASRTPDSATDTQYF.